Presented here are 19 T cell receptor beta chains from one specimen sequenced in a study of blood T cell repertoires in COVID-19. The assay was immunoSEQ multiplex PCR, and TCRdb's table has in-frame clones only and misses some. This table holds tens of thousands of clones, over 80% found once. The sequencing input was peripheral blood. Receptor source: a man aged 35 to 55 with COVID-19, enrolled during active disease.

The rearrangement uses TRBV18 and TRBJ2-7; tentatively, D is TRBD2 (5 bases). Germline loops: CDR1 KGHSH, CDR2 LQKENI. Trimming cost V 1 base and J 2 bases, with 12 bases left between them. The CDR3 has 15 residues. Here the CDR3 reads CASSPQTKGAYEQYF. The CDR3 DNA follows: TGTGCCAGCTCACCACAGACGAAGGGAGCCTACGAGCAGTACTTC.

This clone came up once. This sequence joins TRBV5-8 and TRBJ1-6; perhaps TRBD1 as D (6 bases). Germline CDR1 SGHTS, CDR2 YDEGEE. V gave up 2 bases and J gave up 2 bases, with 8 bases separating them. The CDR3 has 15 residues. This CDR3 reads CASSFQGPYNSPLHF. The CDR3 nucleotides are TGTGCCAGCAGCTTTCAGGGGCCCTATAATTCACCCCTCCACTTT. The complete variable domain, with remaining parts taken from reference TRBV5-8 and TRBJ1-6, reads EAGVTQSPTHLIKTRGQQATLRCSPISGHTSVYWYQQALGLGLQFLLWYDEGEERNRGNFPPRFSGRQFPNYSSELNVNALELEDSALYLCASSFQGPYNSPLHFGNGTRLTVT.

This chain links TRBV6-1 with TRBJ1-4; the match to TRBD1 covers 12 bases. Germline loops: CDR1 MNHNS, CDR2 SASEGT. The CDR3 extends over 18 amino acids. V shed 2 bases, J shed 1 base, and the junction held 5 bases outside the gene matches. CDR3 sequence reads: CASSELRDRGLTNEKLFF. The CDR3 DNA reads as TGTGCCAGCAGTGAACTCCGGGACAGGGGGCTAACTAATGAAAAACTGTTTTTT.

This clone was observed a single time. This chain joins TRBV29-1 and TRBJ1-5; 8 nucleotides line up with TRBD1. The CDR3 contains 13 residues. The J segment lost 5 bases and the V segment lost 7 bases, leaving 7 bases of the junction unmatched. CDR1 is SQVTM, CDR2 ANQGSEA, per germline. CDR3 region: CSARTGRDQPQHF. The CDR3 DNA reads as TGCAGCGCTAGGACAGGGCGGGATCAGCCCCAGCATTTT.

V gene TRBV5-4 combines with J gene TRBJ2-2; D might be TRBD1 (5 bases). V was trimmed by 4 bases and J by 7 bases, leaving 11 bases between them. The CDR3 is 13 residues long. Germline V gene lookup returns CDR1 SGHNT and CDR2 YYREEE (reference sequence). The DNA for the CDR3 is TGTGCCAGCAGCGTGACAGACCACGGGGAGCTGTTTTTT. Protein: CASSVTDHGELFF.

This clone appeared a single time. The chain uses TRBV10-3 and TRBJ1-1; 7 bases agree with TRBD1. The CDR3 totals 14 residues. CDR1 is ENHRY and CDR2 is SYGVKD in the germline V gene. Trimming removed 6 bases from V and 0 bases from J; junction bases left unmatched: 4. The CDR3: CAIRTDRVNTEAFF. CDR3 in DNA: TGTGCCATCAGGACAGACAGGGTGAACACTGAAGCTTTCTTT.

The rearrangement joins TRBV11-2 to TRBJ1-1; D gene ambiguous. V lost 6 bases and J lost 8, with 16 bases in between. The CDR3 contains 13 residues. Per the germline V gene, CDR1 is SGHAT and CDR2 is FQNNGV. DNA for the CDR3: TGTGCCAGCAGGGCCGAGGGTTGGGTGGAAGCTTTCTTT. The encoded protein is CASRAEGWVEAFF.

The CDR3 region has the DNA TGCGCCAGCACCCGAGAGGGGGCTGAGGGGGAGCAGTACTTC. Encoded protein: CASTREGAEGEQYF. The chain is built from TRBV5-1 and TRBJ2-7, with 7 positions matching TRBD1. There are 14 residues in the CDR3. Germline CDR1 is SGHRS and CDR2 is YFSETQ. Germline trimming cut 6 bases from V and 7 bases from J; bases unmatched to any gene: 13.

The chain joins TRBV4-1 to TRBJ1-1; a possible D gene is TRBD1 (6 bases). The CDR3 has 13 residues. V was trimmed by 4 bases and J by 11 bases, leaving 17 bases between them. Germline V gene lookup returns CDR1 MGHRA and CDR2 YSYEKL. CDR3 protein: CASSPNNRVVAFF. In nucleotides, the CDR3 is TGCGCCAGCAGCCCTAACAACAGGGTCGTCGCTTTCTTT.

This rearrangement joins TRBV5-5 to TRBJ2-5; D gene ambiguous. The germline gives CDR1 SGHKS, CDR2 YYEKEE (reference sequence). The V end was cut by 0 bases, the J end by 7 bases, with 16 bases between. The CDR3 extends over 15 amino acids. The CDR3 DNA follows: TGTGCCAGCAGCTTGGACCTCCTGAGTTACGGGACCCAGTACTTC. Translated, it gives CASSLDLLSYGTQYF.

The chain carries TRBV20-1 and TRBJ2-1; 7 nucleotides align to TRBD2. CDR1 is DFQATT and CDR2 is SNEGSKA in the germline V gene (reference sequence). J gave up 9 bases and V 5 bases, and 4 bases lay outside the gene matches. The CDR3 is made up of 11 amino acids. CDR3: CSASTSLEQFF. CDR3 coding DNA: TGCAGTGCTTCGACTAGCCTTGAGCAGTTCTTC.

This clone has just a few counts. The CDR3 DNA is TGTGCCAGCAGCGGACAGGGGGCTTACAATGAGCAGTTCTTC. As protein: CASSGQGAYNEQFF. J is TRBJ2-1 and V is TRBV6-6, with 11 bases aligning to TRBD1. J lost 4 bases, V lost 6 bases, and 2 bases had no gene match. This CDR3 region has 14 residues. Germline V CDR1 and CDR2: MNHNY, SVGAGI (reference sequence).

This clone has a handful of counts. The chain's CDR3 is CASSDHRSSYEQYF. The CDR3 DNA is TGCGCCAGCAGTGATCACAGGAGCTCCTACGAGCAGTACTTC. The rearrangement joins TRBV10-1 to TRBJ2-7; possibly TRBD1 for D (5 bases). The V end lost 3 bases, the J end lost 0 bases, and 9 bases lay between the germline ends. The CDR3 runs to 14 residues. CDR1 WNHNN and CDR2 SYGVQD come from the germline V gene (reference sequence).

The V gene is TRBV6-1, the J gene TRBJ2-3, with 9 bases identical to TRBD2. The germline V gene encodes CDR1 MNHNS and CDR2 SASEGT. Losses at the gene ends were 4 bases for V and 6 bases for J; bases not matched to a gene: 20. This CDR3 is built from 19 residues. CDR3 loop: CASSADATSGFIRADTQYF. The CDR3, as DNA: TGTGCCAGCAGTGCGGACGCGACTAGCGGTTTTATCAGAGCGGATACGCAGTATTTT.

The chain couples TRBV6-6 to TRBJ2-5, with D possibly being TRBD2 (5 bases). V lost 2 bases and J 2 bases, leaving 12 bases between the germline ends. Looked up from germline, CDR1 is MNHNY and CDR2 is SVGAGI (reference sequence). This CDR3 spans 15 amino acids. The CDR3 spells CASSYRGSGQETQYF. CDR3 DNA: TGTGCCAGCAGTTACCGAGGGAGTGGGCAAGAGACCCAGTACTTC.

This clone was seen only once. The chain has TRBV21-1 and TRBJ1-4; the D call TRBD1 from the table was never checked on the DNA. TRBV21-1 is annotated as a pseudogene. This CDR3 is built from 13 residues. The DNA for the CDR3 is TGTGCCAGCGGAAGACAGGTGGGGGAAAAACTGTTTTTT. Translating it yields CASGRQVGEKLFF.

The V gene is TRBV2, the J gene TRBJ1-1; D ambiguous. Trimming left V 8 bases short and J 10 bases short, with 20 bases between. CDR1 SNHLY and CDR2 FYNNEI come from the germline V gene. The CDR3 is 13 amino acids. The CDR3, as DNA: TGTGCCAGCGCCCGGGAGGGTCGACTCGGAGCTTTCTTT. Translated, it gives CASAREGRLGAFF. The complete variable domain, with remaining parts taken from reference TRBV2 and TRBJ1-1, reads EPEVTQTPSHQVTQMGQEVILRCVPISNHLYFYWYRQILGQKVEFLVSFYNNEISEKSEIFDDQFSVERPDGSNFTLKIRSTKLEDSAMYFCASAREGRLGAFFGQGTRLTVV.

The rearrangement links TRBV12-3 or TRBV12-4 to TRBJ2-1, with D tentatively TRBD1 (5 bases). Deletions cut 3 bases from V and 6 bases from J, with 9 bases between. The CDR3 has 13 amino acids. The DNA of the CDR3 is TGTGCCAGCAGTTTCAGCAGGGTCAATGAGCAGTTCTTC. This translates into CASSFSRVNEQFF.

This chain joins TRBV18 and TRBJ2-7; D may be TRBD1 (5 bases). This CDR3 has 14 amino acids. In germline, CDR1 is KGHSH, CDR2 LQKENI. Between the trimmed V and J ends, which lost 0 bases and 5 bases, there was a span of 11 bases. The CDR3 spells CASSPPVRANEQYF. As DNA, the CDR3 is TGTGCCAGCTCACCACCTGTCAGGGCCAACGAGCAGTACTTC.